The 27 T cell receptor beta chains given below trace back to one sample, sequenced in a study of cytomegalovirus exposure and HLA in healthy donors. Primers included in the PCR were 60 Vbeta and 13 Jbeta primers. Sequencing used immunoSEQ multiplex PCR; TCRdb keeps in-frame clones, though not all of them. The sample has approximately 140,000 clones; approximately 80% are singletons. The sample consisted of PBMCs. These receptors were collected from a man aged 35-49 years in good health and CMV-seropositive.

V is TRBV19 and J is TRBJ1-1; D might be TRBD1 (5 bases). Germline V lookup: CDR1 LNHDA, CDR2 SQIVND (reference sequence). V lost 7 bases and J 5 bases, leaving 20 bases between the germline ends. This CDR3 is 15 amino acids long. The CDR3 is CASTPHFGGGTEAFF. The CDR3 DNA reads TGTGCCAGTACCCCACACTTCGGGGGGGGAACTGAAGCTTTCTTT.

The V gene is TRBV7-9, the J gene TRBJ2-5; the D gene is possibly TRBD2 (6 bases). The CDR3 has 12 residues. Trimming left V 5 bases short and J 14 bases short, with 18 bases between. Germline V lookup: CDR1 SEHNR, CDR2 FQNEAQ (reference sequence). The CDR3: CASSLEEGRSYF. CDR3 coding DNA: TGTGCCAGCAGCCTCGAGGAGGGACGCTCATACTTC. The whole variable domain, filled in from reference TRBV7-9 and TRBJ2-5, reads DTGVSQNPRHKITKRGQNVTFRCDPISEHNRLYWYRQTLGQGPEFLTYFQNEAQLEKSRLLSDRFSAERPKGSFSTLEIQRTEQGDSAMYLCASSLEEGRSYFGPGTRLLVL.

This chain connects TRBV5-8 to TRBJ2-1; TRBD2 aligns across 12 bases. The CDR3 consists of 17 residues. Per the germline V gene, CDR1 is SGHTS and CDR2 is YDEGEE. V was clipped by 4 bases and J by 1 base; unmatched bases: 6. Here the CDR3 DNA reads TGTGCCAGCAGCCGAGGGACTAGCGGGTTGTCCTACAATGAGCAGTTCTTC. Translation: CASSRGTSGLSYNEQFF. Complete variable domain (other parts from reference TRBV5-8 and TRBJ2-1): EAGVTQSPTHLIKTRGQQATLRCSPISGHTSVYWYQQALGLGLQFLLWYDEGEERNRGNFPPRFSGRQFPNYSSELNVNALELEDSALYLCASSRGTSGLSYNEQFFGPGTRLTVL.

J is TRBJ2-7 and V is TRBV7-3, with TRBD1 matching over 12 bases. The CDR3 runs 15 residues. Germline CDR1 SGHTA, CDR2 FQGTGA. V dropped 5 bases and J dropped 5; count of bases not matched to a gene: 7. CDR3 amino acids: CASSPTGTGGHEQYF. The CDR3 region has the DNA TGTGCCAGCAGCCCTACCGGGACAGGGGGCCACGAGCAGTACTTC.

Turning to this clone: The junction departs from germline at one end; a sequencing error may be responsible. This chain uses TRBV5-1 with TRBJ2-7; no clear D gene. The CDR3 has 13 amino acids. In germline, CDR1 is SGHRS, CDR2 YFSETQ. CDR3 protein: CASGLGASYEQYF. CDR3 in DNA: TGCGCCAGCGGCTTGGGCGCCTCCTACGAGCAGTACTTC.

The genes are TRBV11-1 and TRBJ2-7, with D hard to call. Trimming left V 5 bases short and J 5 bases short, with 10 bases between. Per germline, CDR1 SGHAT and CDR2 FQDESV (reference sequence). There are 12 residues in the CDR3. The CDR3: CASSPPADEQYF. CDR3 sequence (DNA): TGTGCCAGCAGCCCCCCTGCAGACGAGCAGTACTTC.

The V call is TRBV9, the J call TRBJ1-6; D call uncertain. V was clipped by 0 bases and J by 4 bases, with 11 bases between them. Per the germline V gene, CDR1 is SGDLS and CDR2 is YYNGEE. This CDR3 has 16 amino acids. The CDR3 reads CASSVGSQAYNSPLHF. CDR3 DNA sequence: TGTGCCAGCAGCGTAGGATCTCAGGCATATAATTCACCCCTCCACTTT.

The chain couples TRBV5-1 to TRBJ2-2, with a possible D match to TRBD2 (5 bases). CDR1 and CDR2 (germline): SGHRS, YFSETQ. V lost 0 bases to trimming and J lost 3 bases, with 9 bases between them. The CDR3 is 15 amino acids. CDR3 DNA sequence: TGCGCCAGCAGCTTGGGTGGGAGTGACACCGGGGAGCTGTTTTTT. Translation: CASSLGGSDTGELFF.

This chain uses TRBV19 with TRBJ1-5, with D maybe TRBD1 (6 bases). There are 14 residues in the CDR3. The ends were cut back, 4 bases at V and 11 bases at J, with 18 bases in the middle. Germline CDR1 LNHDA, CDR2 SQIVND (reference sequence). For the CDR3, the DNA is TGTGCCAGTAGTAAACGGGACACGGAGCAATCCCAGCATTTT. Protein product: CASSKRDTEQSQHF. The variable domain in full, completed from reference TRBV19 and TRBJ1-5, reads DGGITQSPKYLFRKEGQNVTLSCEQNLNHDAMYWYRQDPGQGLRLIYYSQIVNDFQKGDIAEGYSVSREKKESFPLTVTSAQKNPTAFYLCASSKRDTEQSQHFGDGTRLSIL.

As DNA, the CDR3 is TGTGCCAGTCGGGATGGCAGCTACGAGCAGTACTTC. Encoded protein: CASRDGSYEQYF. The J gene is TRBJ2-7, the V gene TRBV19, with TRBD2 as a possible D gene (5 bases). This CDR3 is built from 12 residues. Germline V gene data show CDR1 as LNHDA and CDR2 as SQIVND (reference sequence). The V end lost 8 bases, the J end lost 3 bases, and 11 bases lay between the germline ends. Full variable domain (remainder filled in from reference TRBV19 and TRBJ2-7): DGGITQSPKYLFRKEGQNVTLSCEQNLNHDAMYWYRQDPGQGLRLIYYSQIVNDFQKGDIAEGYSVSREKKESFPLTVTSAQKNPTAFYLCASRDGSYEQYFGPGTRLTVT.

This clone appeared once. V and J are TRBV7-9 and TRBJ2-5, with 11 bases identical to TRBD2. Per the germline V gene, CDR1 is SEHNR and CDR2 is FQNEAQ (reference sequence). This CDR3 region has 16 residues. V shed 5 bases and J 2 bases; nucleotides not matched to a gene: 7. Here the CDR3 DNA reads TGTGCCAGCAGCCCGCTAGCGGGGGGTTGGCAAGAGACCCAGTACTTC. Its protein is CASSPLAGGWQETQYF.

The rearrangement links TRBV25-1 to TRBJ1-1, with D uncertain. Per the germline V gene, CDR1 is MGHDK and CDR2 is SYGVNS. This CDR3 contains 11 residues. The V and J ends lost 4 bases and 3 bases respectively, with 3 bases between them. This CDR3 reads CASSGHTEAFF. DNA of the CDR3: TGTGCCAGCAGTGGGCACACTGAAGCTTTCTTT. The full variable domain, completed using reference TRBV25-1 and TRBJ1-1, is EADIYQTPRYLVIGTGKKITLECSQTMGHDKMYWYQQDPGMELHLIHYSYGVNSTEKGDLSSESTVSRIRTEHFPLTLESARPSHTSQYLCASSGHTEAFFGQGTRLTVV.

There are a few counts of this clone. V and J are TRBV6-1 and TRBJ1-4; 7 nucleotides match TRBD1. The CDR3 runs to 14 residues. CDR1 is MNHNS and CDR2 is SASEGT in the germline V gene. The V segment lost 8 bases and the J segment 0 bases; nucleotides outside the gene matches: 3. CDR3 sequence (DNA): TGTGCCAGCGGAGGGACAGCAACTAATGAAAAACTGTTTTTT. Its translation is CASGGTATNEKLFF.

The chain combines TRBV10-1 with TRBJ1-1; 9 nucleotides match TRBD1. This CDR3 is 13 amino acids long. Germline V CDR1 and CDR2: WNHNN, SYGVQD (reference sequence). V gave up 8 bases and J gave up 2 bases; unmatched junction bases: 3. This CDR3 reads CASAGQGNTEAFF. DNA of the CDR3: TGCGCCAGCGCGGGACAGGGCAACACTGAAGCTTTCTTT.

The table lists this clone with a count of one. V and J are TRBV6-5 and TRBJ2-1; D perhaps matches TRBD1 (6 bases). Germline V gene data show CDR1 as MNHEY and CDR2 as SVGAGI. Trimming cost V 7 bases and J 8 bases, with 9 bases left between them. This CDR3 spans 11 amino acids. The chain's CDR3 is CASTGQHEQFF. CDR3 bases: TGTGCCAGCACCGGACAGCATGAGCAGTTCTTC.

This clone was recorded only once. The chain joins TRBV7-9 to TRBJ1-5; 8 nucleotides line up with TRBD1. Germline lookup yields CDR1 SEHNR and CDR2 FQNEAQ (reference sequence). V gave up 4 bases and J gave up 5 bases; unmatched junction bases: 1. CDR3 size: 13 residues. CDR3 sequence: CASSWGQDQPQHF. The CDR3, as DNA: TGTGCCAGCAGCTGGGGACAGGATCAGCCCCAGCATTTT.

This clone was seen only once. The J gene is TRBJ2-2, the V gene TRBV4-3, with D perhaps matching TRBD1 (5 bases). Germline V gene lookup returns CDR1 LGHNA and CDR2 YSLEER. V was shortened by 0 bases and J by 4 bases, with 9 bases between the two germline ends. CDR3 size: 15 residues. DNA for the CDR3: TGCGCCAGCAGCCAAGAGCGACAGCTCACCGGGGAGCTGTTTTTT. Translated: CASSQERQLTGELFF.

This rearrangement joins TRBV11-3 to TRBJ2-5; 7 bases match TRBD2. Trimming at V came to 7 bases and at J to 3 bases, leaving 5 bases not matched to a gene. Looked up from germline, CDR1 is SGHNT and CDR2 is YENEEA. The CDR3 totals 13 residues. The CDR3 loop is CASTLSGKETQYF. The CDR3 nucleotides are TGTGCCAGCACCCTGAGCGGGAAAGAGACCCAGTACTTC.

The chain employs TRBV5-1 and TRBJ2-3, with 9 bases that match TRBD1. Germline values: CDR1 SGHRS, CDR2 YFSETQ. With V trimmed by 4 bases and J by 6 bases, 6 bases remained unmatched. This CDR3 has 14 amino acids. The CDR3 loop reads CASSASQGADTQYF. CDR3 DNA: TGCGCCAGCAGCGCATCACAGGGGGCGGATACGCAGTATTTT.

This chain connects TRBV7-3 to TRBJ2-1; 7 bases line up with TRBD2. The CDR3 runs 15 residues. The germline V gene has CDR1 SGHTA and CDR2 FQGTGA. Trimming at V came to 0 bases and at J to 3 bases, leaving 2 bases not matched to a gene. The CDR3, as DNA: TGTGCCAGCAGCTTAACGGGCGGGAGCTACAATGAGCAGTTCTTC. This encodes CASSLTGGSYNEQFF.

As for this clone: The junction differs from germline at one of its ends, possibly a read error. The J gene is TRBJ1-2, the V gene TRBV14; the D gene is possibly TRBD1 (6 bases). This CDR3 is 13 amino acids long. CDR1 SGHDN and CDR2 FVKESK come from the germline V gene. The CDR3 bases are TGTGCCAGCAGCCAAGTGGGTAATCCCGGGACAAGCTTC. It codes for CASSQVGNPGTSF.

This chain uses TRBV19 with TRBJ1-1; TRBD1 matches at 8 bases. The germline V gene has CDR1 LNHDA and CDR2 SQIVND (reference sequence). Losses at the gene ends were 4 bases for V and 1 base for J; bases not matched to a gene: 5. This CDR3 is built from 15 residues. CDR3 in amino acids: CASSRTGKGNTEAFF. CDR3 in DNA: TGTGCCAGTAGTAGGACAGGGAAGGGGAACACTGAAGCTTTCTTT.

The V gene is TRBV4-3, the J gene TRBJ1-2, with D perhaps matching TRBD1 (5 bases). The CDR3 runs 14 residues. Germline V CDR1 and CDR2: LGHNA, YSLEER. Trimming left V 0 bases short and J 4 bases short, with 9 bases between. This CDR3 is CASSQDGASYGYTF. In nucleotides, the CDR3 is TGCGCCAGCAGCCAAGATGGGGCGAGCTATGGCTACACCTTC.

CDR3 residues: CASSMAGGLAMGAFF. In DNA form, the CDR3 reads TGTGCCAGTAGTATGGCAGGGGGCTTGGCAATGGGCGCTTTCTTT. The rearrangement uses TRBV19 and TRBJ1-1; 8 bases align to TRBD1. After removal of 3 bases from V and 11 bases from J, the junction contained 14 bases not matched to a gene. The CDR3 runs to 15 residues. Germline values: CDR1 LNHDA, CDR2 SQIVND (reference sequence).

As DNA, the CDR3 is TGTGCCAGCAACACATATAACACTGAAGCTTTCTTT. Its protein is CASNTYNTEAFF. J is TRBJ1-1 and V is TRBV28; no clear D. V was cut by 7 bases and J by 2 bases, with 8 bases left in between. Germline CDR1 reads MDHEN; CDR2 reads SYDVKM. This CDR3 is 12 amino acids long.

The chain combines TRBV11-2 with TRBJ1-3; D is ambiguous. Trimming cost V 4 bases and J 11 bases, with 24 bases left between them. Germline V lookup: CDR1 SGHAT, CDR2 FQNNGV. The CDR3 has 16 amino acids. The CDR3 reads CASSSGPAGTLAPIYF. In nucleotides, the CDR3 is TGTGCCAGCAGCTCTGGGCCCGCTGGTACCCTGGCCCCCATATATTTT.

The CDR3 spells CASSYNSNSPLHF. The CDR3, as DNA: TGTGCCAGCAGTTACAACTCGAATTCACCCCTCCACTTT. The chain couples TRBV6-6 to TRBJ1-6; D remains unclear. V was pared by 2 bases and J by 7 bases, with 6 bases between. Per the germline V gene, CDR1 is MNHNY and CDR2 is SVGAGI (reference sequence). The CDR3 consists of 13 residues.